This TCR beta chain was sequenced for a study of shared clonotypes between healthy human individuals (TCRdb year 2020). General notes on the study: The cohort comprised a couple of women and three men aged 18 to 49 years. Per donor, three plates each were used for CD4 naive and CD4 memory, two for CD8 naive, and one for CD8 memory. To estimate repertoire size and how much clonotype sharing occurs between individuals, the study deeply sequenced the blood TCR repertoires of 4 to 6 healthy adults. To increase sequencing depth and limit assay-specific biases, different laboratories used diverse techniques to prepare libraries and sequence TCR repertoires. Leukapheresis yielded between about 0.9 and 9 billion PBMCs per donor.

Healthy HIV-negative adults with no recently reported acute infections or vaccinations were included as donors. All donors were Caucasian adults living in Nashville, Tennessee, USA. CD4+ T cells were enriched by magnetic negative selection, after which naive cells were positively selected on CD45RA and the negative fraction was taken as the memory subset. After blood collection by leukapheresis, PBMCs were isolated using Ficoll-Histopaque density gradient centrifugation and then cryopreserved in the vapor phase of liquid nitrogen. Analytical flow cytometry was used to check the purity and quantity of each magnetically sorted T cell population. Genomic DNA was isolated from every sorted fraction and measured by UV absorbance on a Nanodrop 2000c. The full study reports these points: Rarefaction of sorted-subset datasets indicated incomplete sequencing despite the large sequencing depth. Because the study included a small number of donors, the genetic and exposure-history diversity represented was limited. Around 5.4% of naive CD4, 3% to 3.5% of naive CD8, approximately 2% of memory CD4, and over 0.35% of memory CD8 clonotypes were shared across a handful of donors. Sampling was limited to blood, and TCR repertoires in tissue likely differ from TCR repertoires in blood. Clonotypes shared by all four sorted-subset donors showed higher generation probabilities than non-shared clonotypes. Estimated clonotype richness was generally larger for naive than for memory subsets. Pairwise subsampling led to the expectation that sequencing depth would affect the degree of clonotype sharing among donors.

CDR3 length: 15 amino acids, cysteine to phenylalanine. This entry keeps only the CDR3 DNA: 45 bases, framed from base 1. Trimming accounts for 1 base at V and 5 bases at J, while the number of junction bases matched to no gene is 3. In the germline V gene, CDR1 corresponds to KGHSH and CDR2 to LQKENI. Worth noting for this clone: No antigen is known for it. Base-call qualities are not available, and no considerably larger clone is one nucleotide away.

Using the deep immunoSEQ assay, multiplex PCR amplified TCR CDR3 regions from genomic DNA. Extracted genomic DNA from each cell subset was distributed evenly across all wells of several immunoSEQ 96-well plates, and each plate was treated as a replicate. For sorted subsets, around 200 ng genomic DNA, equal to 30,000 to 35,000 T cell genomes, was loaded into each replicate PCR. Purified libraries were measured with a Qubit 3.0 fluorometer, size-checked on a Bioanalyzer 2100, and measured again with the KAPA Library Quantification kit. Every immunoSEQ 96-well plate was sequenced on a separate single-read 150-cycle Illumina NextSeq 550 flow cell. The published analysis was carried out like this. The immunoSEQ output contained only junctional sequences without quality scores, so filtering could not match that applied to full-length reads. Sequences were annotated with PyIR, a Python wrapper for IgBLAST v1.9, using IMGT germline references to assign V/J genes and CDR3. Reads with weak V/J assignments (E-value above 1e-6), missing CDR3, stop codons, out-of-frame junctions, or ambiguous translated residues were removed. A V3J clonotype was defined by an identical inferred V gene, J gene, and CDR3 amino acid sequence. Percentage overlap between repertoires was computed as shared unique clonotypes divided by the size of the smaller repertoire. Three approaches were used to assess repertoire richness: RTK rarefaction, the Chao1 estimator, and Recon v2.1 estimates of unobserved clonotypes. Generation probabilities were computed with OLGA for all TCRbeta clonotypes obtained by the gDNA method from several donors. TCRdb took over this immuneACCESS table, retaining in-frame rearrangements with V and J assigned. Such tables are incomplete; in checked studies, under half of the missing clones stem from an unresolved V gene, and the remainder is unexplained. From that table come the V and J calls and clone size; the DNA was used to work out D and trimming. The sample table lists a few million clones, more than 80% of them with a count of one. The top ten clones comprise roughly 0.14% of the sample.

The V gene is TRBV18 and the J gene is TRBJ2-1, with TRBD2 matching 9 junction bases. This receptor was taken from a man aged 18-30 years in good health. Sequencing was carried out using naive CD4+ T cells sorted from blood. This sample's cell subset or site label indicates: CD45RA+ positively selected. The CDR3 amino acid sequence is: CASSPLIAGDNEQFF. The nucleotides read TGTGCCAGCTCACCACTTATAGCGGGGGACAATGAGCAGTTCTTC.